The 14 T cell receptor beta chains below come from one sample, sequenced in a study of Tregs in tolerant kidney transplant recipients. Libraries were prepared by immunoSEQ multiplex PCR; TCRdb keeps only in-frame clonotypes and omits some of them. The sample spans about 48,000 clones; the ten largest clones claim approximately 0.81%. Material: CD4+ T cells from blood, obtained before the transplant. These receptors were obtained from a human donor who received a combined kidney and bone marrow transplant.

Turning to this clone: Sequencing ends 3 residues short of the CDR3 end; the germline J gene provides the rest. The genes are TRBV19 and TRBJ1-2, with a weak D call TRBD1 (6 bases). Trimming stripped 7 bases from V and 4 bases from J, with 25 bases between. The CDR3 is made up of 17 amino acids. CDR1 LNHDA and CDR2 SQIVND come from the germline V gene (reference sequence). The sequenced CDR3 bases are TGTGCCAGTACCCCCCCTGGCACAAGGGGGTCCCTCTATGGC. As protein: CASTPPGTRGSLYG. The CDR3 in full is CASTPPGTRGSLYGYTF.

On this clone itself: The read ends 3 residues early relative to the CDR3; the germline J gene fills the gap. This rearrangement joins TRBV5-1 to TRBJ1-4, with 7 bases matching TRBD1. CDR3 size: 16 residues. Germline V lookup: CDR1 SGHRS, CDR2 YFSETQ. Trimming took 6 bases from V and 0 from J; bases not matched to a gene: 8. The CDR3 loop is CASNGGGQTTNEKLFF. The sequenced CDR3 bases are TGCGCCAGCAACGGAGGGGGCCAAACAACTAATGAAAAA.

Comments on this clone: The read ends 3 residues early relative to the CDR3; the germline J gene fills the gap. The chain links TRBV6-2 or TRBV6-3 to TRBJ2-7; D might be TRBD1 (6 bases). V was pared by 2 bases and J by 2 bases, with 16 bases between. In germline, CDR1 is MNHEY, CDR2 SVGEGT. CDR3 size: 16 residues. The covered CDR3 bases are TGTGCCAGCAGTTACCGAACAGGGCGTAGAACCTACGAG. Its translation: CASSYRTGRRTYE. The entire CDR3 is CASSYRTGRRTYEQYF.

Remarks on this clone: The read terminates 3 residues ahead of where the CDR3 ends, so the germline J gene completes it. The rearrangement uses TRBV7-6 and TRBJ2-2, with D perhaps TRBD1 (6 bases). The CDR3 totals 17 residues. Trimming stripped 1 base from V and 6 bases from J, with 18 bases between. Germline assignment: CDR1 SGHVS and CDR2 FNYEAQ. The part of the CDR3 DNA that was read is TGTGCCAGCAGCTTAGGACACCGAGGGGGAGCGGCCGGGGAG. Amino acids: CASSLGHRGGAAGE. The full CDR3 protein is CASSLGHRGGAAGELFF. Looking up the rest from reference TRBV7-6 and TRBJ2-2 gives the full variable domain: GAGVSQSPRYKVTKRGQDVALRCDPISGHVSLYWYRQALGQGPEFLTYFNYEAQQDKSGLPNDRFSAERPEGSISTLTIQRTEQRDSAMYRCASSLGHRGGAAGELFFGEGSRLTVL.

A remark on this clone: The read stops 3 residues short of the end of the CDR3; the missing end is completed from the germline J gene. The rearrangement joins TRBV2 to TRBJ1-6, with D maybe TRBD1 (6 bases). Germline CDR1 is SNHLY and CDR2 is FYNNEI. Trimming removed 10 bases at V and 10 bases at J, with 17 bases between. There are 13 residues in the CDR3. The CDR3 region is CATYRAPGSPLHF. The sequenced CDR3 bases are TGTGCCACCTACAGGGCCCCCGGCTCACCC.

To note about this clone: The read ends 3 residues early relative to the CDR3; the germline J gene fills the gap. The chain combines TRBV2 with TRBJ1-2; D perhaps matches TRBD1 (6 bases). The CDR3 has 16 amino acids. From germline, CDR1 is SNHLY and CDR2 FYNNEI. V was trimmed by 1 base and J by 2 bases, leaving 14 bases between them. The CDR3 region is CASSEGQVSLNYGYTF. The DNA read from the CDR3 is TGTGCCAGCAGTGAAGGACAGGTCTCTCTGAACTATGGC.

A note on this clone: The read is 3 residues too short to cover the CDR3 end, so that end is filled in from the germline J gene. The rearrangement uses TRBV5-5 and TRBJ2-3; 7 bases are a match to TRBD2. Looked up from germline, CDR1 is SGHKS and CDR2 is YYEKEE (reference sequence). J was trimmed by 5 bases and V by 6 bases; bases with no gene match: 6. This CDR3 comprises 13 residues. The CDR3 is CASNSGGGDTQYF. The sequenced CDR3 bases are TGTGCCAGCAACTCTGGGGGGGGAGATACG.

CDR3 amino acids: CASSFGHITNTEAFF. The sequenced part of the CDR3 DNA is TGTGCCAGCAGCTTCGGACACATTACGAACACTGAA. The chain links TRBV7-2 to TRBJ1-1, with D perhaps TRBD1 (5 bases). The CDR3 end lies 3 residues beyond the end of the read and is filled in from the germline J gene. V lost 3 bases to trimming and J lost 1 base, with 12 bases between them. CDR1 and CDR2 (germline): SGHTA, FQGNSA. This CDR3 spans 15 amino acids. The variable domain in full, completed from reference TRBV7-2 and TRBJ1-1, reads GAGVSQSPSNKVTEKGKDVELRCDPISGHTALYWYRQSLGQGLEFLIYFQGNSAPDKSGLPSDRFSAERTGGSVSTLTIQRTQQEDSAVYLCASSFGHITNTEAFFGQGTRLTVV.

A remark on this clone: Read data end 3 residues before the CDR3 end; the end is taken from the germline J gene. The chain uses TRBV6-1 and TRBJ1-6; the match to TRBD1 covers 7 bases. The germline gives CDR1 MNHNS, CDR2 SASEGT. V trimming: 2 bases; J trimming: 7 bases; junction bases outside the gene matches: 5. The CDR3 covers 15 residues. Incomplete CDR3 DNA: TGTGCCAGCAGTGAAATACAGGGGAGCAATTCACCC. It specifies CASSEIQGSNSP. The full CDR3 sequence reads CASSEIQGSNSPLHF.

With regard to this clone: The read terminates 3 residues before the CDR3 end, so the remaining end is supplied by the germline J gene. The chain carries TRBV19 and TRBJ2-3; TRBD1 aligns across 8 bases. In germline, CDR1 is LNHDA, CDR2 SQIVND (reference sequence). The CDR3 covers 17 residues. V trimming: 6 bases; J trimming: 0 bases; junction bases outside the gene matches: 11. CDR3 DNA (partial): TGTGCCAGTAGACGGACAGGGCCCCCCTCTAGCACAGATACG. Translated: CASRRTGPPSSTDT. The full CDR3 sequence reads CASRRTGPPSSTDTQYF.

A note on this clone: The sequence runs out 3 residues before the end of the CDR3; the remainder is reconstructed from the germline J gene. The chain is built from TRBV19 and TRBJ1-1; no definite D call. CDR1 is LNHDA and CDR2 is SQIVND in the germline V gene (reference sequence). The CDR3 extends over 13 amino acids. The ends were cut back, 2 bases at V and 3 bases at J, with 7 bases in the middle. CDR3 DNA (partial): TGTGCCAGTAGTATAAGACTGGACACTGAA. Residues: CASSIRLDTE. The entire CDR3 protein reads CASSIRLDTEAFF.

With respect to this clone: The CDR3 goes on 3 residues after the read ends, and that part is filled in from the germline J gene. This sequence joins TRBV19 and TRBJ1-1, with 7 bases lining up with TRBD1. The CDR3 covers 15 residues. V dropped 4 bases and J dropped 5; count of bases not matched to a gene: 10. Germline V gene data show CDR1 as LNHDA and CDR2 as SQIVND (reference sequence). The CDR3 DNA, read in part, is TGTGCCAGTAGTACCAGACAGGGAGTAAATACTGAA. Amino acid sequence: CASSTRQGVNTE. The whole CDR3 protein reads CASSTRQGVNTEAFF. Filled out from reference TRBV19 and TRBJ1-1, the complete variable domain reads DGGITQSPKYLFRKEGQNVTLSCEQNLNHDAMYWYRQDPGQGLRLIYYSQIVNDFQKGDIAEGYSVSREKKESFPLTVTSAQKNPTAFYLCASSTRQGVNTEAFFGQGTRLTVV.

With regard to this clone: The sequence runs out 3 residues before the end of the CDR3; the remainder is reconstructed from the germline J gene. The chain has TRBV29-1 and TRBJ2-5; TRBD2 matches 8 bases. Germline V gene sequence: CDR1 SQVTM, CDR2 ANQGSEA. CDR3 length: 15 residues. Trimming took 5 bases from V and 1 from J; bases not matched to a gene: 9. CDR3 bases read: TGCAGCGTTTTTAGCGGGGCACTCCTCCAAGAGACC. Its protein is CSVFSGALLQET. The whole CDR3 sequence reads CSVFSGALLQETQYF.

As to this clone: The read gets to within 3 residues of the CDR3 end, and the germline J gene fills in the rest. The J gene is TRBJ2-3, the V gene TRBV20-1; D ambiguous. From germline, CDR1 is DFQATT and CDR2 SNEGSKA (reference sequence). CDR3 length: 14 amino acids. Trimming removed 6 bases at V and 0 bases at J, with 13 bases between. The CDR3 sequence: CSAAALTSTDTQYF. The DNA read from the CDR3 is TGCAGTGCCGCGGCTCTAACTAGCACAGATACG.